This record looks at one T cell receptor (beta chain) sequence and its context. Germline trimming cut 4 bases from V and 5 bases from J; bases unmatched to any gene: 7. CDR3 length equals 14 residues. Per the germline V gene, CDR1 is SGHRS and CDR2 is YFSETQ. The data were produced by immunoSEQ multiplex PCR, yet TCRdb's version contains in-frame clones alone and is incomplete. In the table there are 500,000 or so clones, around 95% of which are singletons. The sample belongs to a study of shared clonotypes between healthy human individuals. This chain uses TRBV5-1 with TRBJ2-5; TRBD2 matches 8 bases. Sequencing used naive CD4+ T cells sorted from blood. Regarding subset: CD45RA+ positively selected. The source is a woman in her 30s in good health. CDR3 residues: CASSPGVAGETQYF. CDR3 coding DNA: TGCGCCAGCAGCCCCGGGGTAGCGGGGGAGACCCAGTACTTC.